A selection of T cell receptor beta chains follows, all from one sample in a study of blood T cells in healthy people across ages. TCRdb fed the 5' RACE reads into MiXCR, producing one record per CDR3 protein. Of about 540,000 distinct CDR3 sequences detected, less than 25% appear once; the ten largest clones hold approximately 10%. These data were also filed under a second study, of T cells of mothers and their children.

Sequencing used blood. All receptors derive from a boy aged 5-17 years in good health. Both conserved end residues are part of each CDR3. Each record gives: V gene, J gene, D gene, CDR3 protein. D genes are given only for firm matches.

TRBV5-1	TRBJ1-2	TRBD1	CASRSRTGFDYGYTF
TRBV7-9	TRBJ1-2	.	CASSLEVVAYGYTF
TRBV20-1	TRBJ1-6	.	CSARPGTVFLGGSESPLHF
TRBV18	TRBJ2-7	TRBD1	CASSPGTGDYEQYF
TRBV6-2/TRBV6-3	TRBJ2-7	.	CASTQQGTRAYEQYF
TRBV20-1	TRBJ2-3	.	CSALWISDTQYF
TRBV2	TRBJ2-4	.	CASNGGSAKNIQYF
TRBV7-8	TRBJ2-5	.	CASSLSTLQYF
TRBV6-1	.	TRBD1	CASREQGAPTYEQYF
TRBV7-2	TRBJ2-4	.	CASSLVGGADPLAKNIQYF
TRBV28	TRBJ2-5	.	CASSLSRGAGANVQTF
TRBV19	TRBJ2-3	.	CASSIGPLDTQYF
TRBV29-1	TRBJ1-1	.	CSVKREVRMNTEAFF
TRBV6-5	.	.	CASSSGGSNNNEQFF
TRBV30	TRBJ2-5	TRBD2	CAWSEGGGLGNPAETQYF
TRBV5-5	TRBJ2-5	TRBD1	CASSLEQGEMETQYF
TRBV7-3	TRBJ1-3	.	CASSLTGGDTIYF
TRBV20-1	TRBJ2-7	.	CSAKLERSYEQYF
TRBV7-9	TRBJ1-2	.	CASSLTQTNYGYTF
TRBV7-6	TRBJ1-3	.	CASSLAAEGNTIYF
TRBV28	TRBJ2-5	TRBD1	CASSSYAPGTGFSETQYF
TRBV29-1	TRBJ2-2	.	CSVGSGGELFF
TRBV9	TRBJ2-1	TRBD2	CASSVVAGGPGEQFF
TRBV24-1	TRBJ1-5	TRBD1	CATSEMTGLLHF
TRBV7-2	TRBJ2-3	.	CASRLGLTNTDTQYF
TRBV9	TRBJ2-3	.	CASSVVGGGRTDTQYF
TRBV28	TRBJ2-7	TRBD1	CASSPWGQGTEYEQYF
TRBV7-8	TRBJ2-1	.	CASRRSRIHNERQFF
TRBV7-9	TRBJ1-3	.	CASSLSWGGAENTIYF
TRBV28	TRBJ2-1	TRBD2	CASSSVGLAGGNEQFF
TRBV29-1	.	TRBD2	CSVIPGLAKRPYEQYF
TRBV4-3	TRBJ2-2	TRBD2	CASSQEAGGLANSWELFF
TRBV21-1	TRBJ1-2	.	CASSKGQGANYGYAF
TRBV7-3	TRBJ2-2	.	CASSQGGTGELFF
TRBV29-1	TRBJ1-2	.	CSVDRGAPYGYTF
TRBV6-5	TRBJ2-3	.	CASSYSGRSDTQYF
TRBV4-3	TRBJ2-7	.	CASSRTGRRDEQYF
TRBV12-3/TRBV12-4	TRBJ1-2	TRBD1	CASSNTGGWGYGYTF
TRBV9	TRBJ1-4	.	CASSVEGIGGREKLFF
TRBV6-6	TRBJ2-1	.	CASSPGPRGDNEQFF
TRBV5-1	TRBJ2-6	TRBD1	CASSSPGQGSGANVLTF
TRBV7-9	.	.	CASSLGKEPYEQYF
TRBV5-6	TRBJ2-5	.	CASSYAYQETQYF
TRBV7-2	TRBJ2-7	TRBD1	CASSLGDRSPYEQYF
TRBV7-2	TRBJ1-2	.	CASSLVGGGNYGYTF
TRBV20-1	TRBJ2-1	TRBD2	CSAESGRASYNEQFF
TRBV29-1	TRBJ2-3	.	CSVARDTDTQYF
TRBV4-3	.	.	CASSQDTKAGYEQYF
TRBV6-4	TRBJ1-1	.	CASSSDRHTEAFF
TRBV20-1	.	.	CSARGRGTGGPYEQYF
TRBV29-1	TRBJ1-1	.	CSVASDKGYTEAFF
TRBV2	TRBJ2-7	TRBD2	CASSERETVYEQYF
TRBV28	TRBJ1-4	.	CASKVTGDEKLFF
TRBV13	TRBJ2-1	.	CASSLDGEAYNEQFF
TRBV2	.	.	CASSGGGYYEQYF
TRBV4-1	.	TRBD2	CASSQDMLAGVVYEQYF
TRBV28	TRBJ1-1	TRBD1	CASKPTGQLNTEAFF
TRBV7-9	TRBJ2-7	TRBD2	CASSLGTSSHYEQYF
TRBV6-2/TRBV6-3	TRBJ2-2	TRBD2	CASSYGGGNTGELFF
TRBV6-6	TRBJ1-3	.	CASSYSTPGSGNTIYF